Listed below are T cell receptor beta chains from one sample, sequenced in a study of T cells in Graves' hyperthyroidism and ophthalmopathy. Each CDR3 protein is one row after TCRdb ran MiXCR on the multiplex PCR reads. Of tens of thousands of distinct CDR3 sequences listed, 49% were seen once; the top ten hold 9.5% to 15%. Source material: blood. Every receptor here comes from a woman in her twenties or thirties with Graves' ophthalmopathy. CDR3s include the opening cysteine and the closing phenylalanine or tryptophan. D genes are given only for firm matches. Only some rows state a clone size, as once, few, many or a class for expanded clones.

CDR3 protein,CDR3 DNA,J gene,V gene,D gene,clone size
CASSDWTSIGEQFF,TGCGCCAGCAGTGATTGGACTAGTATAGGTGAGCAGTTCTTC,TRBJ2-1,TRBV10-2,TRBD2,NA
CSASRGTSESTQQFF,TGCAGTGCTAGTAGGGGGACTAGCGAGAGTACTCAGCAGTTCTTC,TRBJ2-1,TRBV20-1,TRBD2,NA
CASSLFNKQYF,TGTGCCAGCAGCTTATTTAACAAGCAGTACTTC,TRBJ2-7,TRBV7-2,NA,many
CASSYSGKTGNTIYF,TGTGCCAGCAGTTACTCGGGCAAGACTGGAAACACCATATATTTT,TRBJ1-3,TRBV6-5,NA,many
CASSFKMNTEAFF,TGTGCCAGCAGTTTTAAAATGAACACTGAAGCTTTCTTT,TRBJ1-1,TRBV28,NA,few
CASSQGLSGNTIYF,TGTGCCAGCAGCCAGGGACTTTCTGGAAACACCATATATTTT,TRBJ1-3,TRBV5-6,NA,many
CASSEQGTGELFF,TGCGCCAGCAGTGAACAGGGCACCGGGGAGCTGTTTTTT,TRBJ2-2,TRBV10-1,NA,NA
CASSVGLAGVGEQFF,TGTGCCAGCAGCGTGGGACTAGCGGGAGTTGGTGAGCAGTTCTTC,TRBJ2-1,TRBV5-8,TRBD2,many
CASSYGTGHEQFF,TGTGCCAGTAGTTACGGGACAGGGCATGAGCAGTTCTTC,TRBJ2-1,TRBV19,TRBD1,NA
CASSLTGEDSPLHF,TGTGCCAGCAGTCTGACAGGGGAGGATTCACCCCTCCACTTT,TRBJ1-6,TRBV6-5,TRBD1,NA
CASSRGGIGEQYF,TGTGCCAGCAGCCGGGGGGGTATAGGCGAGCAGTACTTC,TRBJ2-7,TRBV5-5,TRBD2,NA
CAWTLGREADTQYF,TGTGCCTGGACCCTTGGGAGGGAGGCAGATACGCAGTATTTT,TRBJ2-3,TRBV30,TRBD2,few
CATSSAGQSSFSPLHF,TGTGCCACCAGCAGTGCCGGACAAAGTAGCTTTTCACCCCTCCACTTT,TRBJ1-6,TRBV15,NA,NA
CASSLGRGQRTEAFF,TGTGCCAGCAGCTTAGGTCGGGGGCAGCGAACTGAAGCTTTCTTT,TRBJ1-1,TRBV7-2,NA,NA
CASSPGGRYGYTF,TGTGCCAGCAGTCCAGGGGGGCGATATGGCTACACCTTC,TRBJ1-2,TRBV28,TRBD1,many
CATSDLTVKGTNEQFF,TGTGCCACCAGTGACCTGACAGTTAAGGGAACCAATGAGCAGTTCTTC,TRBJ2-1,TRBV24-1,NA,many
CSSDTSGKGYNEQFF,TGCAGCAGTGACACTAGCGGGAAGGGCTACAATGAGCAGTTCTTC,TRBJ2-1,TRBV29-1,TRBD2,NA
CASSERQGKSSYEQYF,TGTGCCAGCAGCGAACGACAGGGTAAAAGCTCCTACGAGCAGTACTTC,TRBJ2-7,TRBV5-6,TRBD1,NA
CASRGQTFIETKNIQYF,TGTGCCAGCAGGGGACAGACCTTCATAGAGACCAAAAACATTCAGTACTTC,TRBJ2-4,TRBV12-3/TRBV12-4,TRBD1,NA
CASSAPWGQGSTSYEQYF,TGTGCCAGCAGTGCCCCATGGGGACAGGGGAGCACCTCCTACGAGCAGTACTTC,TRBJ2-7,TRBV25-1,TRBD1,once
CASRLTGTLNTGEPFF,TGTGCCAGCAGGCTTACAGGGACCCTGAACACCGGGGAGCCGTTTTTT,TRBJ2-2,TRBV2,NA,NA
CASSESYNEQFF,TGCGCCAGCAGTGAGTCTTACAATGAGCAGTTCTTC,TRBJ2-1,TRBV10-2,NA,many
CASSLSIDTQYF,TGTGCCAGCAGTTTATCTATAGATACGCAGTATTTT,TRBJ2-3,TRBV28,NA,many
CSAADGPTEKLFF,TGCAGTGCCGCGGACGGACCAACGGAAAAACTGTTTTTT,TRBJ1-4,TRBV20-1,NA,many
CASSFMAGVWETQYF,TGCGCCAGCAGCTTCATGGCGGGAGTTTGGGAGACCCAGTACTTC,TRBJ2-5,TRBV5-1,TRBD2,many
CASSLPNTEAFF,TGTGCCAGCAGTTTACCCAACACTGAAGCTTTCTTT,TRBJ1-1,TRBV27,NA,many
CASTPRGQTQYF,TGTGCCAGCACCCCCAGGGGGCAGACCCAGTACTTC,TRBJ2-5,TRBV9,TRBD1,NA
CASSPGQGWSNQPQHF,TGTGCCAGCAGCCCTGGACAGGGCTGGAGCAATCAGCCCCAGCATTTT,TRBJ1-5,TRBV7-6,TRBD1,NA
CSVTTGLNTEAFF,TGCAGCGTGACGACAGGGTTAAACACTGAAGCTTTCTTT,TRBJ1-1,TRBV29-1,TRBD1,many
CSVVRELDEQFF,TGCAGCGTTGTCCGGGAGTTGGATGAGCAGTTCTTC,TRBJ2-1,TRBV29-1,NA,many
CASSLVTGATNEAFF,TGCGCCAGCAGCTTGGTCACGGGAGCAACTAATGAAGCTTTCTTT,TRBJ1-1,TRBV5-1,NA,NA
CSARNRGTDTQCF,TGCAGCGCTAGGAACAGGGGTACAGATACGCAGTGTTTT,TRBJ2-3,TRBV20-1,TRBD1,NA
CSGRLAGDKMYNEQLF,TGCAGTGGCAGACTAGCGGGAGACAAAATGTACAATGAGCAGCTCTTC,TRBJ2-1,TRBV20-1,TRBD2,NA
CASSVGRTDTQYF,TGTGCCAGCAGCGTTGGTCGCACAGATACGCAGTATTTT,TRBJ2-3,TRBV9,NA,many
CASSAGQGTEAFF,TGTGCCAGTAGTGCGGGACAGGGGACTGAAGCTTTCTTT,TRBJ1-1,TRBV19,TRBD1,NA
CASSQVGNEQFF,TGTGCCAGCAGCCAAGTGGGAAATGAGCAGTTCTTC,TRBJ2-1,TRBV3-1,NA,few
CAISESRTSGVQQFF,TGTGCCATCAGTGAGTCTCGGACTAGCGGGGTTCAGCAGTTCTTC,TRBJ2-1,TRBV10-3,TRBD2,medium-sized
CSARVALVGTDTQYF,TGCAGTGCTAGGGTGGCGTTGGTTGGCACAGATACGCAGTATTTT,TRBJ2-3,TRBV20-1,NA,medium-sized
CASSVIMNTEQFF,TGTGCCAGCAGCGTAATCATGAACACTGAGCAGTTCTTC,TRBJ2-1,TRBV2,NA,NA
CASSWPGLQEQYF,TGTGCCAGCAGCTGGCCGGGACTCCAGGAGCAGTACTTC,TRBJ2-7,TRBV7-6,NA,NA
CASSQIGTANTGELFF,TGTGCCAGCAGCCAGATAGGGACAGCAAACACCGGGGAGCTGTTTTTT,TRBJ2-2,TRBV2,TRBD1,NA
CASSLERDSPFGEQFF,TGCGCCAGCAGCTTGGAAAGGGACAGCCCCTTTGGCGAGCAGTTCTTC,TRBJ2-1,TRBV5-1,TRBD1,many
CASSQRSGGDTGELFF,TGTGCCAGCAGCCAGAGGTCGGGGGGGGACACCGGGGAGCTGTTTTTT,TRBJ2-2,TRBV4-2,TRBD2,many
CASSVGGPSSYNEQFF,TGTGCCAGCAGCGTAGGAGGCCCGAGCTCCTACAATGAGCAGTTCTTC,TRBJ2-1,TRBV9,NA,many
CASTSGTGDQPQHF,TGTGCCAGTACCTCCGGGACAGGGGACCAGCCCCAGCATTTT,TRBJ1-5,TRBV19,TRBD1,NA